This TCR beta chain was retrieved from a study of primary melanoma T cells and metastatic recurrence (dated by TCRdb to 2020 to 2021). About the study as a whole: A total of 150 to 250 primary melanomas made up the cohort, all of stage T2 to T4 and more than 1 mm thick. The study tested whether T-cell fraction and T-cell repertoire clonality in primary melanoma tumors predicted patient outcome. The T-cell fraction measured by TCR beta sequencing was compared against progression-free survival as the clinical outcome. Histopathological grading of tumor-infiltrating lymphocytes was compared with the T-cell fraction derived from sequencing.

The germline V gene gives CDR1 as LGHNA and CDR2 as YNFKEQ. The CDR3 starts with the cysteine, ends with the phenylalanine, and has 16 residues. The CDR3 DNA has 48 bases and is translated from base 1. The trim is 4 bases for V and 4 bases for J, with a gap of 18 bases between the germline ends. Study-wide conclusions, independent of this receptor: The authors framed an effective T-cell-mediated antitumor response in primary melanoma only as a suggestion, not a demonstrated mechanism. Adding T-cell fraction to tumor thickness reportedly improved progression-free survival prediction more than adding any other histopathological variable. Regardless of nodal disease, mitotic rate or ulceration status, a T-cell fraction above 20% appeared to be protective. Progression-free survival was reportedly predicted by the tumor T-cell fraction independently of thickness, ulceration, mitotic rate and age.

As regards this clone: The clone's antigen remains unknown. Base-call qualities are not available, and no considerably larger clone is one nucleotide away.

Patients had primary melanoma that had been surgically resected and was considered potentially curable but at risk of metastatic recurrence. Library preparation used the immunoSEQ multiplex PCR assay. High-throughput sequencing of the T-cell receptor beta chain was performed on primary melanoma tumor tissue. As for the authors' bioinformatics: TCRB CDR3 sharing between samples and the distribution of insertions and deletions were included in the repertoire analyses. The predictive value of the T-cell fraction was ranked against histopathological variables by a gradient-boosted model. TCRdb limited this immuneACCESS table to in-frame rearrangements with V and J called. A share of clones is missing; checked studies link under half to unresolved V genes, and the rest is unexplained. Clonal size and the V and J genes are those of that table, whereas D and trimming came from the DNA. This sample is represented by approximately 2,500 clones; about three quarters of them were singletons. The ten largest make up 28% of the sample.

This TCR was sampled from a human donor with melanoma. Material for sequencing was melanoma tumor tissue. This sequence uses TRBV4-2 and TRBJ2-3; a confident D gene designation cannot be given. The CDR3 protein: CASSRYERLTADTQYF. The base sequence is TGTGCCAGCAGCCGTTACGAGCGTCTTACAGCAGATACGCAGTATTTT.